This T cell receptor (beta chain) emerged from a study of cytomegalovirus exposure and HLA in healthy donors. Remarks on this clone: Its antigen is not identified.

The CDR3 is 13 amino acids. V lost 5 bases and J lost 1, with 12 bases in between. Germline assignment: CDR1 SQVTM and CDR2 ANQGSEA. Primers for the PCR totalled 60 Vbeta and 13 Jbeta. Measured with immunoSEQ multiplex PCR; TCRdb has only the in-frame clones, and not every one. In the table there are 90,000 to 120,000 clones, approximately 80% of which are singletons. Study-level points and caveats: Sequence variants that were highly shared formed a cluster that was likely a sequencing artifact. Among the most significant clusters, several appeared linked to common viral pathogens in a later analysis. Listed as cytomegalovirus-associated were 150 or so TCR beta chains. A later analysis linked a missense DCLRE1C variant to TCR beta V- and J-gene trimming.

Sequencing was done on a sample of PBMCs. This chain uses TRBV29-1 with TRBJ2-7, with D possibly being TRBD2 (6 bases). This TCR was sampled from a woman younger than 35 in good health and CMV-seropositive. CDR3 coding DNA: TGCAGCGTTACTAGCCGGTCTTCCTACGAGCAGTACTTC. As protein: CSVTSRSSYEQYF.